Reported below is one TCR beta chain. The antigen remains unidentified. The data originate from a study of cytomegalovirus exposure and HLA in healthy donors. Study-level results: TCR beta V- and J-gene trimming, according to a later analysis, was linked to a missense DCLRE1C variant.

Use of 60 Vbeta and 13 Jbeta primers characterized the PCR. TCRdb's copy holds only in-frame clones and misses some; the assay was immunoSEQ multiplex PCR. The sample includes some 150,000 clones, around three quarters of them seen just once. With V trimmed by 0 bases and J by 4 bases, 6 bases remained unmatched. Looked up from germline, CDR1 is SGHDT and CDR2 is YYEEEE. The CDR3 has 16 residues. Sequenced input: PBMCs. The clonotype comes from a man younger than 40 in good health and CMV-seronegative. This chain connects TRBV5-6 to TRBJ2-1, with 8 positions matching TRBD2. As DNA, the CDR3 is TGTGCCAGCAGCTTGGCTAGCGGGTGGCTTTACAATGAGCAGTTCTTC. Translation gives CASSLASGWLYNEQFF. The full variable domain, completed using reference TRBV5-6 and TRBJ2-1, is DAGVTQSPTHLIKTRGQQVTLRCSPKSGHDTVSWYQQALGQGPQFIFQYYEEEERQRGNFPDRFSGHQFPNYSSELNVNALLLGDSALYLCASSLASGWLYNEQFFGPGTRLTVL.